A single sample gave rise to the 3 T cell receptor beta chains below, sequenced in a study of identical twins (dated by TCRdb to 2016 to 2018). The library was built by means of 5' RACE. Sequencing used an Illumina HiSeq 2000. TCRdb reprocessing: public reads trimmed at Q25 with fastp, clones called with MiXCR, in-frame beta chains kept. Each record represents a unique CDR3 protein, reported with the most common genes and DNA among its rows. The sample table records about 240,000 distinct CDR3 sequences; 6.5% to 9% of these occur just once. The ten largest clones represent approximately 5.4% of the sample. These data also formed part of another study, on yellow fever vaccine responses in identical twins.

Sequencing was carried out using CD8+ T cells sorted from blood. These receptor sequences come from a woman between 18 and 30 years old in good health.

This clonotype has more than one count but fewer than ten. V gene TRBV4-1 combines with J gene TRBJ2-7, with D uncertain. The CDR3 totals 13 residues. Germline values: CDR1 MGHRA, CDR2 YSYEKL. Trimming removed 2 bases from V and 3 bases from J, with 8 bases in between. CDR3 region: CASSQLGFYEQYF. CDR3 DNA: TGCGCCAGCAGCCAACTTGGGTTCTACGAGCAGTACTTC.

This clonotype has only one observation. This chain links TRBV21-1 with TRBJ2-7; TRBD1 is taken as the D call from the table, unchecked against the DNA. TRBV21-1 is assigned pseudogene status. The CDR3 has 17 amino acids. In DNA form, the CDR3 reads TGTGCCAGCAGCCCCGCTGCCGGGGGGGGCCACTCCTACGAGCAGTACGTC. It encodes CASSPAAGGGHSYEQYV.

This clonotype was observed at least ten times. CDR3 amino acids: CATEQSNTGELFF. DNA of the CDR3: TGCGCCACCGAACAGTCGAACACCGGGGAGCTGTTTTTT. The chain recombines TRBV10-2 with TRBJ2-2; D unclear. Germline V gene lookup returns CDR1 WSHSY and CDR2 SAAADI. The CDR3 consists of 13 residues. Trimming removed 10 bases from V and 0 bases from J, with 9 bases in between.